Following are 14 T cell receptor beta chains from one sample sequenced in a study of early T cells in non-severe SARS-CoV-2 infection. TCRdb passed the 5' RACE reads through MiXCR, listing each CDR3 protein once. The table has about 72,000 distinct CDR3 sequences, 10% seen once. This specimen consisted of whole blood, obtained at baseline. The source of these receptors is an adult who was a healthcare worker with PCR-confirmed SARS-CoV-2 infection or an uninfected control (not recorded which).

The chain joins TRBV6-6 to TRBJ2-1, with TRBD2 matching 11 bases. Germline CDR1 MNHNY, CDR2 SVGAGI (reference sequence). Trimming took 0 bases from V and 9 from J; bases not matched to a gene: 7. This CDR3 is 16 amino acids long. The CDR3 protein is CASSYSSSGGAVEQFF. CDR3 DNA sequence: TGTGCCAGCAGTTACTCGAGTAGCGGGGGGGCGGTTGAGCAGTTCTTC.

This clonotype was seen more than once but under ten times. V and J are TRBV28 and TRBJ1-1; D unclear. Germline CDR1 is MDHEN and CDR2 is SYDVKM. Trimming took off 1 base at V and 7 bases at J, with 16 bases between the two ends. This CDR3 region has 15 residues. Written as DNA, the CDR3 is TGTGCCAGCAGTTTATATCCCCCGGAGCGCCATGAAGCTTTCTTT. Encoded protein: CASSLYPPERHEAFF.

This rearrangement joins TRBV30 to TRBJ1-2, with unresolved D. The CDR3 runs 13 residues. V lost 3 bases and J 1 base, leaving 9 bases between the germline ends. In germline, CDR1 is GTSNPN, CDR2 SVGIG (reference sequence). The CDR3 region has the DNA TGTGCCTGGAGAGTTGGGAATAACTATGGCTACACCTTC. This sequence encodes CAWRVGNNYGYTF. The variable domain in full, completed from reference TRBV30 and TRBJ1-2, reads SQTIHQWPATLVQPVGSPLSLECTVEGTSNPNLYWYRQAAGRGLQLLFYSVGIGQISSEVPQNLSASRPQDRQFILSSKKLLLSDSGFYLCAWRVGNNYGYTFGSGTRLTVV.

This clonotype was seen a few times. The chain's CDR3 is CASSTTGTKFAGGYTF. The CDR3 DNA reads TGCGCCAGCAGCACAACGGGCACCAAATTTGCTGGTGGCTACACCTTC. The chain uses TRBV5-1 and TRBJ1-2; no definite D call. CDR1 is SGHRS, CDR2 YFSETQ, per germline. Trimming removed 4 bases at V and 7 bases at J, with 23 bases between. The CDR3 loop spans 16 amino acids.

This clonotype turned up a few times. The chain employs TRBV4-1 and TRBJ2-2; a possible D gene is TRBD2 (6 bases). V was clipped by 3 bases and J by 7 bases, with 6 bases between them. This CDR3 has 12 residues. Germline values: CDR1 MGHRA, CDR2 YSYEKL. The CDR3 spells CASSQGGGELFF. DNA for the CDR3: TGCGCCAGCAGCCAGGGAGGCGGGGAGCTGTTTTTT.

This chain uses TRBV7-2 with TRBJ2-5; 14 positions match TRBD2. This CDR3 spans 16 amino acids. With 5 bases clipped from V and 1 base from J, the junction kept 3 bases outside the gene matches. Germline CDR1 SGHTA, CDR2 FQGNSA. CDR3 bases: TGTGCCAGCAGCAAAGGGACTAGCGGGGGCCAAGAGACCCAGTACTTC. As protein: CASSKGTSGGQETQYF.

This clonotype was recorded at least ten times. The J gene is TRBJ2-2, the V gene TRBV5-1; TRBD2 agrees at 10 bases. The CDR3 covers 17 residues. Germline-derived CDR1 and CDR2 are SGHRS and YFSETQ. J was trimmed by 7 bases and V by 4 bases; bases with no gene match: 13. Here the CDR3 reads CASSPRLVAGGVGELFF. As DNA, the CDR3 is TGCGCCAGCAGCCCGCGGTTGGTAGCGGGGGGTGTCGGGGAGCTGTTTTTT.

CDR3 sequence: CASSLLVWDTQYF. The CDR3 DNA reads TGTGCCAGCAGCTTGCTCGTTTGGGATACGCAGTATTTT. The V call is TRBV7-2, the J call TRBJ2-3, with D unclear. Per the germline V gene, CDR1 is SGHTA and CDR2 is FQGNSA. V was cut by 3 bases and J by 6 bases, with 10 bases left in between. The CDR3 extends over 13 amino acids.

This clonotype was seen a handful of times. The chain uses TRBV6-5 and TRBJ2-7; 8 positions agree with TRBD1. The CDR3 extends over 14 amino acids. Trimming took 0 bases from V and 2 from J; bases not matched to a gene: 0. Per the germline V gene, CDR1 is MNHEY and CDR2 is SVGAGI. CDR3 sequence reads: CASSYSDRAYEQYF. CDR3 in DNA: TGTGCCAGCAGTTACTCGGACAGGGCCTACGAGCAGTACTTC.

This clonotype was recorded many times. This chain connects TRBV6-2 or TRBV6-3 to TRBJ2-3; 8 positions match TRBD1. The CDR3 runs 16 residues. V shed 0 bases and J 4 bases; nucleotides not matched to a gene: 6. Germline lookup yields CDR1 MNHEY and CDR2 SVGEGT. The CDR3 nucleotides read TGTGCCAGCAGTTACTCGGACAGGGCAAGGGCAGATACGCAGTATTTT. Translating gives CASSYSDRARADTQYF.

This clonotype was detected only a few times. V is TRBV6-2 or TRBV6-3 and J is TRBJ2-1, with TRBD1 identical over 7 bases. The CDR3 spans 15 residues. Germline-derived CDR1 and CDR2 are MNHEY and SVGEGT. Losses at the gene ends were 6 bases for V and 3 bases for J; bases not matched to a gene: 8. The CDR3 bases are TGTGCCAGCAGGACGACAGGGAGCCACTACAATGAGCAGTTCTTC. Protein: CASRTTGSHYNEQFF.

This clonotype was observed a handful of times. This sequence joins TRBV19 and TRBJ1-2; TRBD1 agrees at 8 bases. V shed 7 bases, J shed 3 bases, and the junction held 7 bases outside the gene matches. The CDR3 runs to 14 residues. CDR1 is LNHDA, CDR2 SQIVND, per germline (reference sequence). CDR3 sequence (DNA): TGTGCCAGTACCCTCGACAGGGGCGACTATGGCTACACCTTC. Translation: CASTLDRGDYGYTF. Supplemented by reference TRBV19 and TRBJ1-2, the full variable domain reads DGGITQSPKYLFRKEGQNVTLSCEQNLNHDAMYWYRQDPGQGLRLIYYSQIVNDFQKGDIAEGYSVSREKKESFPLTVTSAQKNPTAFYLCASTLDRGDYGYTFGSGTRLTVV.

The V call is TRBV2, the J call TRBJ1-1, with 9 bases identical to TRBD1. Germline assignment: CDR1 SNHLY and CDR2 FYNNEI. The J segment lost 4 bases and the V segment lost 6 bases, leaving 6 bases of the junction unmatched. CDR3 length: 14 residues. CDR3 in amino acids: CASSGQGRGTEAFF. CDR3 nucleotides: TGTGCCAGCAGCGGACAGGGGAGGGGCACTGAAGCTTTCTTT.

This clonotype was recorded at least ten times. This chain links TRBV5-1 with TRBJ2-4; D is tentatively TRBD1 or TRBD2 (5 bases each). The CDR3 covers 13 residues. The germline gives CDR1 SGHRS, CDR2 YFSETQ. The V end was cut by 3 bases, the J end by 5 bases, with 9 bases between. The CDR3 nucleotides read TGCGCCAGCAGCTACGGGACGGAAAACATTCAGTACTTC. It specifies CASSYGTENIQYF.